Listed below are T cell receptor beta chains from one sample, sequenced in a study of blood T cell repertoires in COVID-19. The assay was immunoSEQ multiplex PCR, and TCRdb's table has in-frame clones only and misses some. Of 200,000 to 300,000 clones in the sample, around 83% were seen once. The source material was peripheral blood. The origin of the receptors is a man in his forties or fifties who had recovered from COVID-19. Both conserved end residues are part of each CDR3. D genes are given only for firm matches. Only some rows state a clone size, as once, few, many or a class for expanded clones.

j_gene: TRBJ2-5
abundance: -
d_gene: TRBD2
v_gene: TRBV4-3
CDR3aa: CASSQVWLAGEIYQETQYF
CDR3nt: TGCGCCAGCAGCCAAGTTTGGCTAGCGGGAGAAATTTACCAAGAGACCCAGTACTTC

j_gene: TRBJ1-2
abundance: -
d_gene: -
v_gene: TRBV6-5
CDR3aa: CASKWTENYGYTF
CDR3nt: TGTGCCAGCAAATGGACAGAAAACTATGGCTACACCTTC

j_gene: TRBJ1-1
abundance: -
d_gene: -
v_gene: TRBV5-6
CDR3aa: CASSAVGQGLNTEAFF
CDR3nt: TGTGCCAGCAGCGCCGTGGGGCAGGGTCTGAACACTGAAGCTTTCTTT

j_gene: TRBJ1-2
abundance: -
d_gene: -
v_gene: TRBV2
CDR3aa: CASRRILPGYTF
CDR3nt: TGTGCCAGCAGACGAATACTACCCGGCTACACCTTC

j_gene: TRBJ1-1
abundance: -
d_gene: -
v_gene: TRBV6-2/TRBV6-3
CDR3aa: CASSLYTEAFF
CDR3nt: TGTGCCAGCAGCCTATATACTGAAGCTTTCTTT

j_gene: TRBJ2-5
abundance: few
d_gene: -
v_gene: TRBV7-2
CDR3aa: CASSLVASRETQYF
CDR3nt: TGTGCCAGCAGCTTAGTGGCTAGCAGGGAGACCCAGTACTTC

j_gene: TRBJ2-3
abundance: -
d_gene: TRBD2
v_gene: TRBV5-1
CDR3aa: CASSLSLAGVGDTQYF
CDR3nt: TGCGCCAGCAGCTTGTCACTAGCGGGGGTCGGGGATACGCAGTATTTT

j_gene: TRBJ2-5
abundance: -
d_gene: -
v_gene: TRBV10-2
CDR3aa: CASSFADQETQYF
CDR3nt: TGCGCCAGCAGTTTTGCGGATCAAGAGACCCAGTACTTC

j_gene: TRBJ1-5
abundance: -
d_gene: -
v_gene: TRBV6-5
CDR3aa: CASRNNPYSNQPQHF
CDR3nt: TGTGCCAGCAGGAACAACCCTTATAGCAATCAGCCCCAGCATTTT

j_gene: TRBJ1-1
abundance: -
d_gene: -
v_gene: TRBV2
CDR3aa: CASSLDSIMAFF
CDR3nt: TGTGCCAGCAGTCTTGACAGTATTATGGCTTTCTTT

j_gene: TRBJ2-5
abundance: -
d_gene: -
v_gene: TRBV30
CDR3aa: CAWSQEYQETQYF
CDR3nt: TGTGCCTGGAGTCAAGAGTACCAAGAGACCCAGTACTTC

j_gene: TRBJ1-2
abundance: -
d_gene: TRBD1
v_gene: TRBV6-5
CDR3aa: CASQEQGVPTYGYTF
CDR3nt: TGTGCCAGCCAGGAGCAGGGGGTCCCTACCTATGGCTACACCTTC

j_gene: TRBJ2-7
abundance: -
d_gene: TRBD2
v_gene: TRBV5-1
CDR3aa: CASQAGVGYEQYF
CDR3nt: TGCGCCTCACAAGCGGGAGTGGGCTACGAGCAGTACTTC

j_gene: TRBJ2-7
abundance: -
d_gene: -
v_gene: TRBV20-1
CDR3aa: CSARASYEQYF
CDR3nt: TGCAGTGCTAGAGCTTCCTACGAGCAGTACTTC

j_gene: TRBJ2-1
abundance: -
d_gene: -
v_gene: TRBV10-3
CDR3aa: CAISLTGGDREQFF
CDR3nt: TGTGCCATCAGTTTAACAGGGGGGGACAGGGAGCAGTTCTTC

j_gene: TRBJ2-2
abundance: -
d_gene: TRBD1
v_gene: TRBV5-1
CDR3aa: CASTRGQGFVGELFF
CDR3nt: TGCGCCAGCACAAGGGGACAGGGCTTTGTCGGGGAGCTGTTTTTT

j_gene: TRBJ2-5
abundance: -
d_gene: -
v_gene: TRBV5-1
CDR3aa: CASSLLWGVQETQYF
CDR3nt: TGCGCCAGCAGCTTGCTCTGGGGAGTCCAAGAGACCCAGTACTTC

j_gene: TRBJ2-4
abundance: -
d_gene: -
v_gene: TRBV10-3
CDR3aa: CAISGDTNIQYF
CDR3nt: TGTGCCATCAGTGGCGACACGAACATTCAGTACTTC

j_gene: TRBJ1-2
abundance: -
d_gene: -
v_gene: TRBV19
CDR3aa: CASSVQGYYGYTF
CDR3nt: TGTGCCAGTAGTGTTCAGGGGTACTATGGCTACACCTTC

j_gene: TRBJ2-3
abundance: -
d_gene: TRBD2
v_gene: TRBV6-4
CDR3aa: CASSPGLAGGHTDTQYF
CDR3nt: TGTGCCAGCAGCCCTGGACTAGCGGGAGGTCACACAGATACGCAGTATTTT

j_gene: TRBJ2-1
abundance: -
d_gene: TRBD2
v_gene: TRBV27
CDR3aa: CASRRLGGRLQNEQFF
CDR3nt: TGTGCCAGCAGGAGATTGGGGGGGAGATTACAGAATGAGCAGTTCTTC

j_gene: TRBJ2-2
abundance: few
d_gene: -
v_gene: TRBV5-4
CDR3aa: CASSPSGGANTGELFF
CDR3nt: TGTGCCAGCAGCCCGAGCGGAGGCGCAAACACCGGGGAGCTGTTTTTT

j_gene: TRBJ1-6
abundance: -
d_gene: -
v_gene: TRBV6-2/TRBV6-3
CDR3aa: CASSPPATVNSPLHF
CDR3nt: TGTGCCAGCAGCCCCCCCGCGACAGTTAATTCACCCCTCCACTTT

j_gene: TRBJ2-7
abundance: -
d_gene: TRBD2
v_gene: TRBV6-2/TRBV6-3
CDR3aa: CASSYQRGSYEQYF
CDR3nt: TGTGCCAGCAGTTACCAGCGGGGATCCTACGAGCAGTACTTC

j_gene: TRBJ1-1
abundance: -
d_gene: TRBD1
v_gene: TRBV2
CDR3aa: CASTTDDRGQWNTEAFF
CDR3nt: TGTGCCAGCACTACTGATGATAGGGGGCAGTGGAACACTGAAGCTTTCTTT

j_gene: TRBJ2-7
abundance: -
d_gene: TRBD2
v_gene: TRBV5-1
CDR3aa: CASSSGSSGRAYSYEQYF
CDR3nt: TGCGCCAGCAGCTCAGGGTCTAGCGGGAGGGCCTACTCCTACGAGCAGTACTTC

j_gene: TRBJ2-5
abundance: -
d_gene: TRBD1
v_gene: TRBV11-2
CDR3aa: CASSLTTGGETQYF
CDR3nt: TGTGCCAGCAGCTTAACGACAGGGGGAGAGACCCAGTACTTC

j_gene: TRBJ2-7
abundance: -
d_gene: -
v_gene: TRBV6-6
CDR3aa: CASRDASVSYEQYF
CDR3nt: TGTGCCAGCAGGGATGCTAGCGTATCCTACGAGCAGTACTTC

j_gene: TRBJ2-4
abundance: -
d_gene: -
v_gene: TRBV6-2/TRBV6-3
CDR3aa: CASSNPRVAKNIQYF
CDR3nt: TGTGCCAGCAGTAACCCCAGGGTAGCCAAAAACATTCAGTACTTC